These 28 T cell receptor beta chains came from one sample sequenced in a study of blood T cell repertoires in COVID-19. Measured with immunoSEQ multiplex PCR; TCRdb has only the in-frame clones, and not every one. The sample lists 150,000 to 200,000 clones, 80% to 90% occurring once. Source material: peripheral blood. These receptors all come from a man younger than 30 with active or convalescent COVID-19.

This chain links TRBV11-3 with TRBJ2-2; 9 bases agree with TRBD1. The CDR3 has 18 residues. V shed 2 bases, J shed 2 bases, and the junction held 9 bases outside the gene matches. Per germline, CDR1 SGHNT and CDR2 YENEEA. The CDR3 DNA sequence: TGTGCCAGCAGCTTAAGGCCGGGACAGGGAAGTAACACCGGGGAGCTGTTTTTT. This sequence encodes CASSLRPGQGSNTGELFF.

The J gene is TRBJ2-7, the V gene TRBV5-1, with 7 bases fitting TRBD2. The V gene end was trimmed by 5 bases and the J gene end by 3 bases; junction bases not matched to a gene: 5. This CDR3 is 13 amino acids long. Germline CDR1 reads SGHRS; CDR2 reads YFSETQ. This chain's CDR3 is CASRLSGVYEQYF. The DNA for the CDR3 is TGCGCCAGCAGGCTAAGCGGGGTCTACGAGCAGTACTTC.

This sequence joins TRBV6-1 and TRBJ1-2; a possible D gene is TRBD1 (6 bases). Trimming shortened V by 2 bases and J by 4 bases, and 14 bases separated the two germline ends. Germline V gene lookup returns CDR1 MNHNS and CDR2 SASEGT. The CDR3 extends over 15 amino acids. Here the CDR3 DNA reads TGTGCCAGCAGTGAAATTAGGACAGCCTTCTATGGCTACACCTTC. Translating gives CASSEIRTAFYGYTF.

The chain uses TRBV6-5 and TRBJ1-4, with D hard to call. V lost 10 bases and J lost 6, with 18 bases in between. Per the germline V gene, CDR1 is MNHEY and CDR2 is SVGAGI. This CDR3 region has 14 residues. The CDR3 coding sequence is TGTGCCACCTCAGCGGTACAGCAATATGAAAAACTGTTTTTT. This gives the protein CATSAVQQYEKLFF.

The chain links TRBV3-1 (or the pseudogene TRBV3-2) to TRBJ1-5; 8 bases agree with TRBD1. Germline V gene lookup returns CDR1 LGHDT and CDR2 YNNKEL (reference sequence). The CDR3 extends over 15 amino acids. Germline trimming cut 5 bases from V and 4 bases from J; bases unmatched to any gene: 7. CDR3 sequence reads: CASSAGTGGNQPQHF. CDR3 DNA sequence: TGTGCCAGCAGCGCCGGGACAGGAGGAAATCAGCCCCAGCATTTT.

V and J are TRBV10-2 and TRBJ1-5; a possible D gene is TRBD1 (5 bases). Between the trimmed V and J ends, which lost 10 bases and 3 bases, there was a span of 10 bases. Germline lookup yields CDR1 WSHSY and CDR2 SAAADI. The CDR3 extends over 12 amino acids. This CDR3 reads CATQGINQPQHF. CDR3 nucleotides: TGCGCCACCCAGGGTATCAATCAGCCCCAGCATTTT.

V usage is TRBV12-3 or TRBV12-4 and J usage is TRBJ2-7; D unresolved. CDR3 length: 12 residues. With 6 bases removed from V and 2 bases from J, the gap between germline ends came to 8 bases. CDR3: CASSRSAYEQYF. CDR3 in DNA: TGTGCCAGCAGCCGATCAGCCTACGAGCAGTACTTC.

This clone was recorded only once. The chain combines TRBV5-6 with TRBJ1-5; perhaps TRBD1 as D (6 bases). Germline V gene lookup returns CDR1 SGHDT and CDR2 YYEEEE. With 3 bases removed from V and 7 bases from J, the gap between germline ends came to 8 bases. This CDR3 has 12 residues. This CDR3 is CASSSGQQPQHF. The CDR3 nucleotides read TGTGCCAGCAGCTCGGGACAACAGCCCCAGCATTTT.

The chain uses TRBV12-3 or TRBV12-4 and TRBJ1-1, with D perhaps TRBD1 (5 bases). Trimming took 6 bases from V and 3 from J, leaving 11 bases between them. The CDR3 contains 13 residues. The CDR3 coding sequence is TGTGCCAGCAGGGGTACAGGAGACACTGAAGCTTTCTTT. It codes for CASRGTGDTEAFF.

V is TRBV7-8 and J is TRBJ2-5, with a weak D call TRBD2 (5 bases). This CDR3 is 13 amino acids long. Germline values: CDR1 SGHVS, CDR2 FQNEAQ. Deletions cut 5 bases from V and 5 bases from J, with 12 bases between. The CDR3 DNA reads as TGTGCCAGCAGCCGTACTAGTGCTGAGACCCAGTACTTC. Translated, it gives CASSRTSAETQYF. Supplemented by reference TRBV7-8 and TRBJ2-5, the full variable domain reads GAGVSQSPRYKVAKRGQDVALRCDPISGHVSLFWYQQALGQGPEFLTYFQNEAQLDKSGLPSDRFFAERPEGSVSTLKIQRTQQEDSAVYLCASSRTSAETQYFGPGTRLLVL.

The genes are TRBV5-1 and TRBJ1-4; tentatively, D is TRBD1 (6 bases). Germline V gives CDR1 SGHRS, CDR2 YFSETQ. V lost 4 bases to trimming and J lost 5 bases, with 12 bases between them. The CDR3 runs to 14 residues. The CDR3 bases are TGCGCCAGCAGCGGGGCCCAGGGGAATGAAAAACTGTTTTTT. It translates to CASSGAQGNEKLFF.

The chain employs TRBV18 and TRBJ1-2; TRBD1 matches 10 bases. Trimming at V came to 3 bases and at J to 3 bases, leaving 13 bases not matched to a gene. The V gene's germline CDR1 is KGHSH and CDR2 LQKENI. The CDR3 totals 18 residues. The CDR3 reads CASSPFTQTGGADYGYTF. CDR3 nucleotides: TGTGCCAGCTCACCGTTTACTCAGACAGGGGGCGCGGACTATGGCTACACCTTC.

This sequence joins TRBV29-1 and TRBJ2-5; a weak D match, TRBD2 (6 bases). CDR1 and CDR2 (germline): SQVTM, ANQGSEA. This CDR3 comprises 15 residues. The CDR3 loop is CRYNRGLTSMETQYF. The CDR3 bases are TGCAGGTACAACCGGGGACTGACTTCTATGGAGACCCAGTACTTC. Full variable domain (outside the CDR3, taken from reference TRBV29-1 and TRBJ2-5): SAVISQKPSRDICQRGTSLTIQCQVDSQVTMMFWYRQQPGQSLTLIATANQGSEATYESGFVIDKFPISRPNLTFSTLTVSNMSPEDSSIYLCRYNRGLTSMETQYFGPGTRLLVL.

This chain connects TRBV15 to TRBJ2-2, with 9 bases aligning to TRBD2. This CDR3 region has 16 residues. Germline loops: CDR1 LNHNV, CDR2 YYDKDF (reference sequence). The V gene end was trimmed by 5 bases and the J gene end by 4 bases; junction bases not matched to a gene: 8. CDR3 sequence (DNA): TGTGCCACCAGCCGACGGGTAGCGGGAGCCACCGGGGAGCTGTTTTTT. Amino acids: CATSRRVAGATGELFF.

The chain links TRBV19 to TRBJ1-4; TRBD1 matches at 7 bases. The CDR3 length is 15 residues. After removal of 5 bases from V and 5 bases from J, the junction contained 8 bases not matched to a gene. CDR1 is LNHDA and CDR2 is SQIVND in the germline V gene (reference sequence). The CDR3 reads CASSPSGQQNEKLFF. DNA for the CDR3: TGTGCCAGTAGTCCATCGGGACAGCAGAATGAAAAACTGTTTTTT.

The chain couples TRBV3-1 (or the pseudogene TRBV3-2) to TRBJ1-3; D ambiguous. Germline CDR1 and CDR2: LGHDT and YNNKEL (reference sequence). V shed 7 bases and J shed 0 bases, with 19 bases lying between them. The CDR3 has 17 amino acids. The CDR3 DNA reads TGTGCCAGCACCAGTGGCCGTAAATTTTGCTCTGGAAACACCATATATTTT. Amino acid sequence: CASTSGRKFCSGNTIYF.

This chain joins TRBV18 and TRBJ1-2; 9 bases line up with TRBD1. Losses at the gene ends were 2 bases for V and 8 bases for J; bases not matched to a gene: 6. This CDR3 contains 14 residues. Per the germline V gene, CDR1 is KGHSH and CDR2 is LQKENI. The CDR3 sequence is CASSPSQGAGGYTF. Here the CDR3 DNA reads TGTGCCAGCTCACCATCACAGGGGGCAGGAGGCTACACCTTC.

This clone was found once. The chain carries TRBV6-5 and TRBJ1-5; possibly TRBD1 for D (5 bases). The CDR3 runs 14 residues. CDR1 and CDR2 (germline): MNHEY, SVGAGI. The V end was cut by 6 bases, the J end by 6 bases, with 15 bases between. CDR3 sequence: CASRLEGRGQPQHF. In DNA, the CDR3 is TGTGCCAGCAGACTAGAGGGGAGGGGTCAGCCCCAGCATTTT.

The chain has TRBV6-5 and TRBJ1-2; TRBD1 aligns across 8 bases. V shed 6 bases, J shed 2 bases, and the junction held 5 bases outside the gene matches. CDR3 length equals 14 residues. CDR1 is MNHEY and CDR2 is SVGAGI in the germline V gene. CDR3 DNA: TGTGCCAGCAGCTCCCAGGGGGCGAACTATGGCTACACCTTC. Its protein is CASSSQGANYGYTF.

The chain employs TRBV7-3 and TRBJ2-7; TRBD1 might be the D (6 bases). Trimming shortened V by 3 bases and J by 3 bases, and 12 bases separated the two germline ends. Germline CDR1 reads SGHTA; CDR2 reads FQGTGA. This CDR3 contains 14 residues. CDR3 protein: CASSLQGPHYEQYF. In DNA form, the CDR3 reads TGTGCCAGCAGCTTGCAGGGGCCCCACTACGAGCAGTACTTC.

The chain couples TRBV7-2 to TRBJ2-3; D possibly corresponds to TRBD2 (6 bases). Germline CDR1 SGHTA, CDR2 FQGNSA. The V end was cut by 5 bases, the J end by 1 base, with 16 bases between. The CDR3 sequence is 16 residues long. CDR3 coding DNA: TGTGCCAGCAGCCTGGCCGGGACTCCTGGCACAGATACGCAGTATTTT. It translates to CASSLAGTPGTDTQYF.

This chain uses TRBV14 with TRBJ2-1; TRBD1 is a possible D gene (5 bases). With 7 bases removed from V and 5 bases from J, the gap between germline ends came to 18 bases. The germline gives CDR1 SGHDN, CDR2 FVKESK. The CDR3 sequence is 15 residues long. The CDR3 DNA is TGTGCCAGCACACCTCTTGGGGTAGGGGACAATGAGCAGTTCTTC. This gives the protein CASTPLGVGDNEQFF.

The CDR3 DNA sequence: TGTGCCAGCAGCCAACCGCGGAGGACTAGCGGGCGGAATGAGCAGTTCTTC. Its protein is CASSQPRRTSGRNEQFF. The gene calls are TRBV3-1 (or the pseudogene TRBV3-2) and TRBJ2-1, with TRBD2 matching over 11 bases. Germline V CDR1 and CDR2: LGHDT, YNNKEL (reference sequence). With V trimmed by 2 bases and J by 7 bases, 10 bases remained unmatched. CDR3 length equals 17 residues.

The chain carries TRBV29-1 and TRBJ1-1; no clear D. Germline loops: CDR1 SQVTM, CDR2 ANQGSEA. This CDR3 is 12 amino acids long. V shed 4 bases and J shed 0 bases, with 6 bases lying between them. The CDR3 DNA reads TGCAGCGTTGGGCGGATGAACACTGAAGCTTTCTTT. It yields the protein CSVGRMNTEAFF.

The rearrangement joins TRBV5-1 to TRBJ1-6, with 11 nucleotides matching TRBD1. CDR1 SGHRS and CDR2 YFSETQ come from the germline V gene. J was trimmed by 10 bases and V by 3 bases; bases with no gene match: 12. CDR3 size: 17 residues. CDR3 residues: CASSSGQGEILGSPLHF. As DNA, the CDR3 is TGCGCCAGCAGCTCGGGACAGGGGGAGATATTAGGCTCACCCCTCCACTTT.

The J gene is TRBJ1-2, the V gene TRBV5-1, with D maybe TRBD1 (5 bases). The V gene's germline CDR1 is SGHRS and CDR2 YFSETQ. The CDR3 is 12 amino acids. Trimming took off 3 bases at V and 7 bases at J, with 10 bases between the two ends. CDR3: CASSWDFSGYTF. The CDR3 DNA reads TGCGCCAGCAGCTGGGACTTCTCTGGCTACACCTTC.

The chain has TRBV7-9 and TRBJ2-1; a weak D match, TRBD1 (6 bases). In germline, CDR1 is SEHNR, CDR2 FQNEAQ (reference sequence). The CDR3 is made up of 14 amino acids. Trimming took 5 bases from V and 9 from J, leaving 17 bases between them. This chain's CDR3 is CASSQQQGSAEQFF. Written as DNA, the CDR3 is TGTGCCAGCAGCCAACAACAGGGTTCGGCTGAGCAGTTCTTC. Variable domain in full (rest from reference TRBV7-9 and TRBJ2-1): DTGVSQNPRHKITKRGQNVTFRCDPISEHNRLYWYRQTLGQGPEFLTYFQNEAQLEKSRLLSDRFSAERPKGSFSTLEIQRTEQGDSAMYLCASSQQQGSAEQFFGPGTRLTVL.

This clone was observed a single time. This chain uses TRBV18 with TRBJ1-5; tentatively, D is TRBD1 (6 bases). CDR3 size: 16 residues. The V gene lost 3 bases and the J gene lost 0 bases, with 12 bases spanning the gap. Looked up from germline, CDR1 is KGHSH and CDR2 is LQKENI. CDR3: CASSPQGTNSNQPQHF. For the CDR3, the DNA is TGTGCCAGCTCACCCCAGGGGACTAATAGCAATCAGCCCCAGCATTTT.